This is a list of T cell receptor beta chains from one sample in a study of T cell repertoires in cytomegalovirus infection. TCRdb reprocessed the reads with MiXCR, giving one entry per CDR3 protein. Of about 740,000 distinct CDR3 sequences listed, under 40% are singletons. The sample was PBMCs. Receptors originate from a human donor in good health (CMV status not recorded). Some clones in this sample may be carry-over from other donors' samples. The CDR3 runs from the conserved cysteine through the conserved F or W. A D gene is named only where the DNA matches it firmly. Only some rows state a clone size, as once, few, many or a class for expanded clones.

j_call cdr3_length d_call clone_size v_call cdr3_nt cdr3_aa
TRBJ1-4 14 TRBD1 once TRBV19 TGTGCCAGTAGTGGCCGACAGGGAAATGAAAAACTGTTTTTT CASSGRQGNEKLFF
TRBJ2-1 15 TRBD2 few TRBV2 TGTGCCAGCAGTGAATCCACTAGCGGTTACAATGAGCAGTTCTTC CASSESTSGYNEQFF
TRBJ1-2 14 . many TRBV10-3 TGTGCCATCAGTGAGGGACGGACCCACTATGGCTACACCTTC CAISEGRTHYGYTF
TRBJ2-1 14 . . TRBV28 TGTGCCAGCAGTACGACGGATACCTACAATGAGCAGTTCTTC CASSTTDTYNEQFF
TRBJ2-7 13 TRBD1 . TRBV20-1 TGCAGTGCTAGAGGTGACAGGGGATATGAGCAGTACTTC CSARGDRGYEQYF
TRBJ2-1 12 . . TRBV5-1 TGCGCCAGCAGCTTGGCCGAAGGGAAGCAGTTCTTC CASSLAEGKQFF
TRBJ1-4 15 TRBD1 many TRBV7-8 TGTGCCAGCAGCCTGAGACAGGGAACTAATGAAAAACTGTTTTTT CASSLRQGTNEKLFF
TRBJ1-2 13 . . TRBV20-1 TGCAGTGCTAGAGAAGGGTCGCGGCTGGGCTACACCTTC CSAREGSRLGYTF
TRBJ1-1 14 TRBD1 few TRBV28 TGTGCCAGCAGTTACAGGGGGCCGAGCACTGAAGCTTTCTTT CASSYRGPSTEAFF
TRBJ2-3 15 . . TRBV28 TGTGCCAGCAGTTTCGGCCTTTTGGGTACAGATACGCAGTATTTT CASSFGLLGTDTQYF
TRBJ2-5 14 TRBD1 . TRBV4-2 TGTGCCAGCAGCAAAGACAGGGGCCACGAGACCCAGTACTTC CASSKDRGHETQYF
TRBJ1-1 14 . . TRBV6-1 TGTGCCAGCAGGGACCAAAATGGGAACACTGAAGCTTTCTTT CASRDQNGNTEAFF
TRBJ1-1 13 TRBD1 medium-sized TRBV7-8 TGTGCCAGCAGCTTAACAGGGGGCACTGAAGCTTTCTTT CASSLTGGTEAFF
TRBJ1-4 16 TRBD1 many TRBV28 TGTGCCAGCAGTTTAACTGGGACAGCAACTAATGAAAAACTGTTTTTT CASSLTGTATNEKLFF
TRBJ2-1 16 TRBD1 few TRBV5-1 TGCGCCAGCAGCGACGGACAGGGGGGGGTCTACAATGAGCAGTTCTTC CASSDGQGGVYNEQFF
TRBJ1-2 18 TRBD1 . TRBV7-9 TGTGCCAGCAGCTCCCTCAGGGGGTACGAACCAGCTAACTATGGCTACACCTTC CASSSLRGYEPANYGYTF
TRBJ1-2 15 TRBD1 . TRBV6-1 TGTGCCATCAGTGAACGGACAGGGCTGATCTATGGCTACCCCTTC CAISERTGLIYGYPF